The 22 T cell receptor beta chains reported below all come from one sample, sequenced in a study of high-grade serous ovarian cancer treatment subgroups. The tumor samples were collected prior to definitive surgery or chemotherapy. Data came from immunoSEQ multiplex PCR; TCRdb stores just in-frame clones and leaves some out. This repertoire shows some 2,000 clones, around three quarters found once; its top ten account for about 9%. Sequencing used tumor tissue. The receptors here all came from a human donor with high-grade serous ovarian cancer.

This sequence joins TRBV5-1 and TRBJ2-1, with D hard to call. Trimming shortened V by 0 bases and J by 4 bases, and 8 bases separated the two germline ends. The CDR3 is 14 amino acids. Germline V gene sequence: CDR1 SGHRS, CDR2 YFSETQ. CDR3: CASSLAGAYNEQFF. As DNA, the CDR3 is TGCGCCAGCAGCTTGGCCGGCGCATACAATGAGCAGTTCTTC.

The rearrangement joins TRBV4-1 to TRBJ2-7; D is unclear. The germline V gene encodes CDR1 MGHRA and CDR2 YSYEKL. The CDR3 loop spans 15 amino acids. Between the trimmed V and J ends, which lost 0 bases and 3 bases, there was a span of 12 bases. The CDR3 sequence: CASSQDGWPLYEQYF. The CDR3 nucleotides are TGCGCCAGCAGCCAAGACGGGTGGCCCCTCTACGAGCAGTACTTC.

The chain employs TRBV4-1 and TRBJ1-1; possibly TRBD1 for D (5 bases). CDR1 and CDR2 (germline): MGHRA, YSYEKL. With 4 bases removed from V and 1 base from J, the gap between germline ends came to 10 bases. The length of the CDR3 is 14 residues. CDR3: CASSPYGQNTEAFF. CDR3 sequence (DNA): TGCGCCAGCAGCCCATACGGACAGAACACTGAAGCTTTCTTT.

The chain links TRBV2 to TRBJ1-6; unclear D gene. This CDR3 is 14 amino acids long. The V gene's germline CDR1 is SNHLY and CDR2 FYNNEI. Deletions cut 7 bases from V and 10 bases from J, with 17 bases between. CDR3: CASISMPGSSPLHF. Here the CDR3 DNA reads TGTGCCAGCATATCCATGCCGGGGTCATCACCCCTCCACTTT.

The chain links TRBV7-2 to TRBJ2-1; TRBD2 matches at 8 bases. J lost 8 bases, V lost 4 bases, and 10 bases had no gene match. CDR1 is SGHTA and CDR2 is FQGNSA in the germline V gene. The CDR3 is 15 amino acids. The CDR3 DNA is TGTGCCAGCAGCTCCCAAAGCGGGGGATACTATGAGCAGTTCTTC. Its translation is CASSSQSGGYYEQFF.

CDR3 in DNA: TGCGCCAGCAGCCAAGGGATCCAGGGTAATCAGCCCCAGCATTTT. Its protein is CASSQGIQGNQPQHF. The V call is TRBV4-1, the J call TRBJ1-5; D might be TRBD1 (5 bases). This CDR3 contains 15 residues. CDR1 is MGHRA, CDR2 YSYEKL, per germline. V was clipped by 1 base and J by 4 bases, with 11 bases between them.

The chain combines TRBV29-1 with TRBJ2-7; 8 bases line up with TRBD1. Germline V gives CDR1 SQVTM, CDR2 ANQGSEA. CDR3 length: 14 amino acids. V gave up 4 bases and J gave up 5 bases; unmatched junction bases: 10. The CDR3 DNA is TGCAGCGTTGTAGGGAGACAGGGGTCTGACGAGCAGTACTTC. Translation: CSVVGRQGSDEQYF.

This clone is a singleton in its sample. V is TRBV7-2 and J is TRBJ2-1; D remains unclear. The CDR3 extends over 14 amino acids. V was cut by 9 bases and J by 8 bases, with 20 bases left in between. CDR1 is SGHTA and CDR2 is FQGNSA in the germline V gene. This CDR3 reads CASRPTRLYHEQFF. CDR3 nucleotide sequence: TGTGCCAGTAGACCTACCCGCCTCTATCATGAGCAGTTCTTC.

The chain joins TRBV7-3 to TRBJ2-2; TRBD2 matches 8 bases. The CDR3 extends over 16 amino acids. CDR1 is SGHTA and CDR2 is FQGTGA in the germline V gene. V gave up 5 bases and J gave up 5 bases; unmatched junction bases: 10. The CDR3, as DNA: TGTGCCAGCAGCCCCCAAGCGGGAGCTGGGACCGGGGAGCTGTTTTTT. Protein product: CASSPQAGAGTGELFF.

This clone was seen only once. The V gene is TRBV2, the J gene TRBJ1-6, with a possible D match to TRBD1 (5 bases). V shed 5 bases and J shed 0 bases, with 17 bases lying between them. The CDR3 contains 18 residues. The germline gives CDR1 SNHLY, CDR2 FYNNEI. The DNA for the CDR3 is TGTGCCAGCAGTTTCTCACAGACAGTGAGCTCCTATAATTCACCCCTCCACTTT. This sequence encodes CASSFSQTVSSYNSPLHF.

CDR3 region: CASSQDSGLDSEAFF. The CDR3 nucleotides read TGCGCCAGCAGCCAAGACTCAGGGCTGGACAGTGAAGCTTTCTTT. The genes are TRBV4-3 and TRBJ1-1; weak D call: TRBD1 (6 bases). V was cut by 0 bases and J by 7 bases, with 15 bases left in between. The CDR3 is 15 residues long. CDR1 is LGHNA and CDR2 is YSLEER in the germline V gene.

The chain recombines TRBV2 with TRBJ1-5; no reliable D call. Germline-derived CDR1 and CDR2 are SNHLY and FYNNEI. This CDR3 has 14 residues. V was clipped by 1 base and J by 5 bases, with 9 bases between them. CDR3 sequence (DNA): TGTGCCAGCAGTGAAGTTACAGCCGATCAGCCCCAGCATTTT. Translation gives CASSEVTADQPQHF.

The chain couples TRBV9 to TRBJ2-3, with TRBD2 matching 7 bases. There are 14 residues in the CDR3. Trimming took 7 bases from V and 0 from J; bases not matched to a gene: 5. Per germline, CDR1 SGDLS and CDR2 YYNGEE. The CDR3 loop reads CASSLGGSTDTQYF. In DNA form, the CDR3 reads TGTGCCAGCTCCCTCGGGGGGAGCACAGATACGCAGTATTTT.

CDR3 sequence reads: CASSLTGKGTEAFF. In nucleotides, the CDR3 is TGTGCCAGCAGCTTAACAGGGAAGGGGACTGAAGCTTTCTTT. The rearrangement links TRBV5-6 to TRBJ1-1; perhaps TRBD1 as D (6 bases). V dropped 2 bases and J dropped 5 bases, with 13 bases sitting between them. This CDR3 is built from 14 residues. The germline CDR1 and CDR2 sequences are SGHDT and YYEEEE.

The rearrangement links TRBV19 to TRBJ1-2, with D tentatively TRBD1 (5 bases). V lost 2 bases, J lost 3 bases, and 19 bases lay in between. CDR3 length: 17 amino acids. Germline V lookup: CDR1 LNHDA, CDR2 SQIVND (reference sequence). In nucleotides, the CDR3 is TGTGCCAGTAGTATATATATCCCCGCAGGGCTCCACTATGGCTACACCTTC. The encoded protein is CASSIYIPAGLHYGYTF.

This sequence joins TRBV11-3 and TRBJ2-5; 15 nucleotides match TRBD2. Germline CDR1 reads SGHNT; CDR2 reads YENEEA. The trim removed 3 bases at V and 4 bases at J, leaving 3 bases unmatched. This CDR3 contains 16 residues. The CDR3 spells CASSLGLAGGGETQYF. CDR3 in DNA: TGTGCCAGCAGCTTGGGACTAGCGGGGGGCGGAGAGACCCAGTACTTC.

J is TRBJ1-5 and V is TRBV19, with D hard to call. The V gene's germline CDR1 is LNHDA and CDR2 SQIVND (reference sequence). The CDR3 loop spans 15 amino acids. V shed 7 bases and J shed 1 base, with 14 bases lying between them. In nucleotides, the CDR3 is TGTGCCAGTAAAGTCTTGAGATCCAGCAATCAGCCCCAGCATTTT. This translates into CASKVLRSSNQPQHF. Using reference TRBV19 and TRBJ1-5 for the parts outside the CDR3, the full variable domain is DGGITQSPKYLFRKEGQNVTLSCEQNLNHDAMYWYRQDPGQGLRLIYYSQIVNDFQKGDIAEGYSVSREKKESFPLTVTSAQKNPTAFYLCASKVLRSSNQPQHFGDGTRLSIL.

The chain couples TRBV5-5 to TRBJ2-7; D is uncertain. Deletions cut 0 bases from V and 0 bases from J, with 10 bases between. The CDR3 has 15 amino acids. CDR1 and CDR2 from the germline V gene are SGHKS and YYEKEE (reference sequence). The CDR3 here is CASSLAPTASYEQYF. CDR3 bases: TGTGCCAGCAGCTTGGCCCCCACAGCCTCCTACGAGCAGTACTTC.

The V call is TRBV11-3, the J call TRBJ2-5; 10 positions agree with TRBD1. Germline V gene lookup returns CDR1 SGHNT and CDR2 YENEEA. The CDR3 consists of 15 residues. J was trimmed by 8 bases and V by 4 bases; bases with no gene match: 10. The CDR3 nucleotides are TGTGCCAGCAGCTCCCCCGGGACAGGGGATTTCACCCAGTACTTC. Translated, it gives CASSSPGTGDFTQYF.

The chain's CDR3 is CASSPLTGGRAHTQYF. The DNA for the CDR3 is TGTGCCAGCAGCCCCCTCACTGGCGGGAGGGCCCATACGCAGTATTTT. The genes are TRBV11-3 and TRBJ2-3; 9 bases match TRBD2. This CDR3 is 16 amino acids long. The V segment lost 5 bases and the J segment 7 bases; nucleotides outside the gene matches: 13. Per the germline V gene, CDR1 is SGHNT and CDR2 is YENEEA.

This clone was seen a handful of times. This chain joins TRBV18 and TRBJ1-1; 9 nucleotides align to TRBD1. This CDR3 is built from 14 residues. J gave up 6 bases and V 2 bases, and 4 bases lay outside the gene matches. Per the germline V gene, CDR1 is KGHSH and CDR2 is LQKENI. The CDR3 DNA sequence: TGTGCCAGCTCACCAAGTGGACAGGGGTCTGAAGCTTTCTTT. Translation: CASSPSGQGSEAFF.

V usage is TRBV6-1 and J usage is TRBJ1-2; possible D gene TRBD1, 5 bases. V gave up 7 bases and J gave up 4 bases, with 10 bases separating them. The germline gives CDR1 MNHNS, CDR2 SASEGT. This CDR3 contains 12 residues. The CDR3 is CASMGEIYGYTF. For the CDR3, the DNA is TGTGCCAGCATGGGGGAAATCTATGGCTACACCTTC.